The rows below give T cell receptor beta chains drawn from one sample of a study of PD-1 blockade in classical Hodgkin lymphoma. This table comes from immunoSEQ multiplex PCR, and its TCRdb copy is limited to in-frame clones, with some not included. The data contain 12,000 to 15,000 clones, around 84% of them singletons. The sample here was peripheral blood mononuclear cells (PBMCs), taken at baseline. Receptor source: a human donor with classical Hodgkin lymphoma. Both conserved end residues are part of each CDR3. Fields, in order: J gene, clone size, D gene, V gene, CDR3 protein, CDR3 DNA. D genes are given only for firm matches. Some rows have no size entry. The others give once, few or many, or a class for an expanded clone.

j_gene: TRBJ2-2
abundance: NA
d_gene: NA
v_gene: TRBV11-2
CDR3aa: CADGTGELFF
CDR3nt: TGTGCCGATGGGACCGGGGAGCTGTTTTTT

j_gene: TRBJ2-6
abundance: NA
d_gene: NA
v_gene: TRBV19
CDR3aa: CATDSGANVLTF
CDR3nt: TGTGCCACCGACTCTGGGGCCAACGTCCTGACTTTC

j_gene: TRBJ2-7
abundance: NA
d_gene: NA
v_gene: TRBV5-1
CDR3aa: CASSYDSYSSPSYEQYF
CDR3nt: TGCGCCAGCAGCTACGACAGCTATTCCAGCCCCTCCTACGAGCAGTACTTC

j_gene: TRBJ1-1
abundance: NA
d_gene: NA
v_gene: TRBV2
CDR3aa: CAVRVDTEAFF
CDR3nt: TGTGCCGTCCGGGTGGATACTGAAGCTTTCTTT

j_gene: TRBJ1-5
abundance: few
d_gene: TRBD1
v_gene: TRBV5-1
CDR3aa: CASSSAGGVGQPQHF
CDR3nt: TGCGCCAGCAGCTCGGCAGGGGGCGTGGGTCAGCCCCAGCATTTT

j_gene: TRBJ2-1
abundance: once
d_gene: TRBD1
v_gene: TRBV29-1
CDR3aa: CSGDSGQGIDEQFF
CDR3nt: TGCAGCGGTGATTCGGGACAGGGGATAGATGAGCAGTTCTTC

j_gene: TRBJ1-6
abundance: few
d_gene: NA
v_gene: TRBV5-1
CDR3aa: CASSQSGNSPLHF
CDR3nt: TGCGCCAGCAGCCAGTCGGGGAATTCACCCCTCCACTTT

j_gene: TRBJ1-1
abundance: NA
d_gene: NA
v_gene: TRBV6-5
CDR3aa: CASTQGWLGAFF
CDR3nt: TGTGCCAGCACCCAGGGGTGGTTGGGAGCTTTCTTT

j_gene: TRBJ1-1
abundance: NA
d_gene: TRBD1
v_gene: TRBV15
CDR3aa: CATSRDLAGGLNTEAFF
CDR3nt: TGTGCCACCAGCAGAGATCTGGCAGGGGGGTTGAACACTGAAGCTTTCTTT

j_gene: TRBJ2-2
abundance: NA
d_gene: NA
v_gene: TRBV2
CDR3aa: CASVMRTTGELFF
CDR3nt: TGTGCCAGCGTCATGCGGACCACCGGGGAGCTGTTTTTT

j_gene: TRBJ1-4
abundance: NA
d_gene: TRBD1
v_gene: TRBV4-2
CDR3aa: CASSQDWGAGGGEKLFF
CDR3nt: TGTGCCAGCAGCCAAGATTGGGGGGCAGGGGGAGGTGAAAAACTGTTTTTT

j_gene: TRBJ2-3
abundance: once
d_gene: NA
v_gene: TRBV29-1
CDR3aa: CSVGVSASVSDTQYF
CDR3nt: TGCAGCGTTGGGGTTAGCGCCAGTGTATCAGATACGCAGTATTTT

j_gene: TRBJ2-2
abundance: once
d_gene: TRBD2
v_gene: TRBV28
CDR3aa: CASSLLRLSGRSTGELFF
CDR3nt: TGTGCCAGCAGTCTCCTACGACTTAGCGGGAGGTCTACCGGGGAGCTGTTTTTT

j_gene: TRBJ2-5
abundance: few
d_gene: NA
v_gene: TRBV6-1
CDR3aa: CASSEWAGQETQYF
CDR3nt: TGTGCCAGCAGTGAGTGGGCAGGACAAGAGACCCAGTACTTC

j_gene: TRBJ1-1
abundance: NA
d_gene: NA
v_gene: TRBV2
CDR3aa: CASGSRGNTEAFF
CDR3nt: TGTGCCAGCGGAAGCAGGGGGAACACTGAAGCTTTCTTT

j_gene: TRBJ2-1
abundance: NA
d_gene: TRBD2
v_gene: TRBV7-3
CDR3aa: CASSLKVASGGEQFF
CDR3nt: TGTGCCAGCAGCTTGAAGGTAGCCTCGGGAGGTGAGCAGTTCTTC

j_gene: TRBJ1-1
abundance: NA
d_gene: NA
v_gene: TRBV29-1
CDR3aa: CSVWLGAEAFF
CDR3nt: TGCAGCGTCTGGCTGGGGGCTGAAGCTTTCTTT

j_gene: TRBJ2-2
abundance: NA
d_gene: NA
v_gene: TRBV19
CDR3aa: CASSKRGRRYTGELFF
CDR3nt: TGTGCCAGTAGTAAGAGGGGCAGGAGATACACCGGGGAGCTGTTTTTT

j_gene: TRBJ1-2
abundance: NA
d_gene: NA
v_gene: TRBV7-2
CDR3aa: CASSLYGISNGYTF
CDR3nt: TGTGCCAGCAGCTTATATGGAATTTCTAATGGCTACACCTTC

j_gene: TRBJ2-4
abundance: once
d_gene: NA
v_gene: TRBV29-1
CDR3aa: CSVDAGGILAKNIQYF
CDR3nt: TGCAGCGTTGATGCAGGGGGGATCCTAGCCAAAAACATTCAGTACTTC

j_gene: TRBJ1-6
abundance: NA
d_gene: NA
v_gene: TRBV25-1
CDR3aa: CASMGHPGSYNSPLHF
CDR3nt: TGTGCCAGCATGGGACACCCCGGCTCCTATAATTCACCCCTCCACTTT

j_gene: TRBJ2-7
abundance: NA
d_gene: TRBD2
v_gene: TRBV7-2
CDR3aa: CASMPGLAGGEGSYEQYF
CDR3nt: TGTGCCAGCATGCCGGGACTAGCGGGAGGGGAGGGCTCCTACGAGCAGTACTTC

j_gene: TRBJ1-3
abundance: NA
d_gene: TRBD1
v_gene: TRBV7-9
CDR3aa: CASSPPGQGSGNTIYF
CDR3nt: TGTGCCAGCAGCCCCCCGGGACAGGGGTCTGGAAACACCATATATTTT

j_gene: TRBJ1-5
abundance: NA
d_gene: NA
v_gene: TRBV5-8
CDR3aa: CASSLAATSQHF
CDR3nt: TGTGCCAGCAGCTTGGCGGCGACATCCCAGCATTTT

j_gene: TRBJ1-1
abundance: NA
d_gene: TRBD1
v_gene: TRBV6-5
CDR3aa: CASSYGTGQRHTEAFF
CDR3nt: TGTGCCAGCAGTTACGGGACAGGTCAGCGGCACACTGAAGCTTTCTTT

j_gene: TRBJ2-1
abundance: NA
d_gene: NA
v_gene: TRBV7-9
CDR3aa: CASSFIGGYNEQFF
CDR3nt: TGTGCCAGCAGCTTTATAGGGGGCTACAATGAGCAGTTCTTC

j_gene: TRBJ2-1
abundance: NA
d_gene: NA
v_gene: TRBV20-1
CDR3aa: CSVPVANEQFF
CDR3nt: TGCAGTGTGCCGGTGGCGAATGAGCAGTTCTTC

j_gene: TRBJ2-3
abundance: NA
d_gene: NA
v_gene: TRBV7-2
CDR3aa: CASSSSWTDTQYF
CDR3nt: TGTGCCAGCAGCTCTAGTTGGACAGATACGCAGTATTTT

j_gene: TRBJ1-1
abundance: NA
d_gene: NA
v_gene: TRBV2
CDR3aa: CASSAPAGAGIRTLNTEAFF
CDR3nt: TGTGCCAGCAGTGCCCCGGCGGGAGCGGGAATTCGAACACTGAACACTGAAGCTTTCTTT

j_gene: TRBJ2-3
abundance: NA
d_gene: NA
v_gene: TRBV7-9
CDR3aa: CASSLARLGAQGDTQYF
CDR3nt: TGTGCCAGCAGCTTAGCCCGGTTGGGAGCCCAAGGCGATACGCAGTATTTT

j_gene: TRBJ2-3
abundance: NA
d_gene: TRBD2
v_gene: TRBV29-1
CDR3aa: CSLGTSGGAGTQYF
CDR3nt: TGCAGCTTAGGGACTAGCGGGGGGGCCGGTACGCAGTATTTT

j_gene: TRBJ2-7
abundance: NA
d_gene: NA
v_gene: TRBV18
CDR3aa: CASSPRGGSSYEQYF
CDR3nt: TGTGCCAGCTCACCCCGAGGGGGTAGCTCCTACGAGCAGTACTTC

j_gene: TRBJ2-1
abundance: NA
d_gene: TRBD2
v_gene: TRBV4-3
CDR3aa: CASSQGETSGDNNEQFF
CDR3nt: TGCGCCAGCAGCCAAGGGGAAACTAGCGGAGACAACAATGAGCAGTTCTTC

j_gene: TRBJ1-4
abundance: NA
d_gene: TRBD1
v_gene: TRBV4-1
CDR3aa: CASSQLPGQSREKLFF
CDR3nt: TGCGCCAGCAGCCAACTACCGGGACAGTCTCGAGAAAAACTGTTTTTT

j_gene: TRBJ2-7
abundance: NA
d_gene: NA
v_gene: TRBV7-8
CDR3aa: CASSLVGGSYEQYF
CDR3nt: TGTGCCAGCAGCTTAGTAGGGGGATCCTACGAGCAGTACTTC

j_gene: TRBJ2-2
abundance: NA
d_gene: NA
v_gene: TRBV9
CDR3aa: CASSVGGAANTGELFF
CDR3nt: TGTGCCAGCAGCGTAGGCGGGGCGGCGAACACCGGGGAGCTGTTTTTT

j_gene: TRBJ2-7
abundance: NA
d_gene: NA
v_gene: TRBV7-2
CDR3aa: CASSLGHSYEQYF
CDR3nt: TGTGCCAGCAGCTTAGGGCACTCCTACGAGCAGTACTTC

j_gene: TRBJ2-1
abundance: NA
d_gene: TRBD1
v_gene: TRBV9
CDR3aa: CASSANRGSQFF
CDR3nt: TGTGCCAGCAGCGCCAACAGGGGATCGCAGTTCTTC

j_gene: TRBJ1-4
abundance: NA
d_gene: TRBD1
v_gene: TRBV2
CDR3aa: CASIKPGQGVEKLFF
CDR3nt: TGTGCCAGCATTAAGCCGGGACAGGGTGTTGAAAAACTGTTTTTT

j_gene: TRBJ2-5
abundance: few
d_gene: NA
v_gene: TRBV7-7
CDR3aa: CASSRTGLGTQYF
CDR3nt: TGTGCCAGCAGCCGGACTGGCTTGGGGACCCAGTACTTC